The 28 T cell receptor beta chains presented below share a single source sample, sequenced in a study of T cells after yellow fever vaccination. Using its own MiXCR run on the 5' RACE reads, TCRdb lists one record per CDR3 protein. The sample contains just under 600,000 distinct CDR3 sequences, 13% of which appear only once. The specimen was PBMCs, collected on the day of the yellow fever booster vaccination. Receptors originate from a man aged 25-45 years who received the YFV17D yellow fever vaccine.

This clonotype has just a few counts. This chain joins TRBV11-2 and TRBJ1-1, with D unresolved. Germline CDR1 is SGHAT and CDR2 is FQNNGV. The CDR3 sequence is 12 residues long. V lost 1 base to trimming and J lost 7 bases, with 7 bases between them. In DNA, the CDR3 is TGTGCCAGCAGCTTAGGAGGCGATGAAGCTTTCTTT. Translation gives CASSLGGDEAFF. The full variable domain, its missing parts supplied by reference TRBV11-2 and TRBJ1-1, is EAGVAQSPRYKIIEKRQSVAFWCNPISGHATLYWYQQILGQGPKLLIQFQNNGVVDDSQLPKDRFSAERLKGVDSTLKIQPAKLEDSAVYLCASSLGGDEAFFGQGTRLTVV.

The CDR3 sequence is CASSRPRDRYYEQYF. The CDR3 coding sequence is TGTGCCAGCAGTAGACCTCGGGACAGGTACTACGAGCAGTACTTC. This sequence joins TRBV6-1 and TRBJ2-7, with 8 bases matching TRBD1. There are 15 residues in the CDR3. V was pared by 5 bases and J by 3 bases, with 9 bases of the junction left unmatched. Germline CDR1 is MNHNS and CDR2 is SASEGT.

A note on this clonotype: One junction end disagrees with the germline gene, perhaps due to a read error. The chain couples TRBV28 to TRBJ2-5; maybe TRBD1 (6 bases). The CDR3 length is 13 residues. Germline-derived CDR1 and CDR2 are MDHEN and SYDVKM. CDR3 bases: TGTGCCAGTCATACAGGGAAACAAGAGACCCTGTACTTC. Translation: CASHTGKQETLYF.

This clonotype was observed a single time. V is TRBV7-9 and J is TRBJ2-7; possible D gene TRBD1, 6 bases. V shed 5 bases and J shed 3 bases, with 14 bases lying between them. The CDR3 is 14 amino acids. CDR1 SEHNR and CDR2 FQNEAQ come from the germline V gene (reference sequence). The CDR3 region is CASSIVKGDYEQYF. The DNA for the CDR3 is TGTGCCAGCAGCATAGTGAAGGGGGACTACGAGCAGTACTTC.

This clonotype was observed at least ten times. This sequence joins TRBV5-1 and TRBJ2-1; D uncertain. The V gene's germline CDR1 is SGHRS and CDR2 YFSETQ. V gave up 4 bases and J gave up 5 bases, with 13 bases separating them. The CDR3 is 14 residues long. Written as DNA, the CDR3 is TGCGCCAGCAGCACCTCAGGAAGGAACAATGAGCAGTTCTTC. This gives the protein CASSTSGRNNEQFF.

There are many counts of this clonotype. The chain is built from TRBV7-2 and TRBJ2-3, with D unresolved. Germline V CDR1 and CDR2: SGHTA, FQGNSA. The CDR3 runs 15 residues. V shed 5 bases and J shed 2 bases, with 14 bases lying between them. Here the CDR3 reads CASSRVGRATDTQYF. Here the CDR3 DNA reads TGTGCCAGCAGCCGGGTAGGACGGGCCACAGATACGCAGTATTTT.

The chain joins TRBV20-1 to TRBJ2-3; TRBD2 matches at 12 bases. This CDR3 is 13 amino acids long. Trimming removed 6 bases from V and 5 bases from J; junction bases left unmatched: 3. Germline V lookup: CDR1 DFQATT, CDR2 SNEGSKA (reference sequence). The chain's CDR3 is CSAMGLAGDTQYF. DNA of the CDR3: TGCAGTGCCATGGGACTAGCGGGAGATACGCAGTATTTT.

The chain has TRBV30 and TRBJ2-7, with 7 positions matching TRBD1. CDR3 size: 14 residues. With 2 bases clipped from V and 6 bases from J, the junction kept 10 bases outside the gene matches. Germline V gene data show CDR1 as GTSNPN and CDR2 as SVGIG (reference sequence). CDR3 DNA sequence: TGTGCCTGGAGTATAGGGGGCACCCTAGCCGAGCAGTACTTC. Protein: CAWSIGGTLAEQYF.

The chain is built from TRBV18 and TRBJ2-5, with 9 bases aligning to TRBD1. Trimming cost V 4 bases and J 6 bases; bases outside gene matches: 6. The CDR3 sequence is 14 residues long. Looked up from germline, CDR1 is KGHSH and CDR2 is LQKENI. CDR3 sequence: CASSLGQGWKTQYF. The CDR3 DNA is TGTGCCAGCTCACTAGGACAGGGGTGGAAGACCCAGTACTTC. Filled out from reference TRBV18 and TRBJ2-5, the complete variable domain reads NAGVMQNPRHLVRRRGQEARLRCSPMKGHSHVYWYRQLPEEGLKFMVYLQKENIIDESGMPKERFSAEFPKEGPSILRIQQVVRGDSAAYFCASSLGQGWKTQYFGPGTRLLVL.

This clonotype was observed a few times. This chain connects TRBV20-1 to TRBJ2-3, with 12 nucleotides matching TRBD2. The CDR3 totals 17 residues. The germline V gene encodes CDR1 DFQATT and CDR2 SNEGSKA (reference sequence). J was trimmed by 1 base and V by 1 base; bases with no gene match: 6. In DNA, the CDR3 is TGCAGTGCTAGAGCTAGCGGGAGGGCAGGGGGCACAGATACGCAGTATTTT. Translating gives CSARASGRAGGTDTQYF.

The rearrangement joins TRBV5-4 to TRBJ2-4; D gene unclear. Trimming took 3 bases from V and 7 from J, leaving 8 bases between them. The germline V gene encodes CDR1 SGHNT and CDR2 YYREEE (reference sequence). The CDR3 has 12 amino acids. The CDR3: CASSSLGNIQYF. The CDR3 bases are TGTGCCAGCAGCTCCCTAGGGAACATTCAGTACTTC.

This clonotype was recorded at least ten times. CDR3 nucleotides: TGCGCCAGCAGTGAGTCGTTGGCCAGGGGAAATGGCTACACCTTC. Residues: CASSESLARGNGYTF. The chain joins TRBV10-2 to TRBJ1-2, with a weak D call TRBD1 (6 bases). This CDR3 has 15 amino acids. CDR1 is WSHSY, CDR2 SAAADI, per germline. V lost 0 bases and J 6 bases, leaving 14 bases between the germline ends.

This clonotype was found a few times. The chain joins TRBV7-9 to TRBJ2-1; D perhaps matches TRBD1 (6 bases). Germline V gene lookup returns CDR1 SEHNR and CDR2 FQNEAQ (reference sequence). The V end lost 5 bases, the J end lost 3 bases, and 14 bases lay between the germline ends. The CDR3 length is 15 residues. In nucleotides, the CDR3 is TGTGCCAGCAGCCCAGAGGACAGTTTCTACAATGAGCAGTTCTTC. Protein sequence: CASSPEDSFYNEQFF.

The CDR3 DNA follows: TGCGCCAGCACAGCAGAGACTAGACTCGATACGCAGTATTTT. It is translated as CASTAETRLDTQYF. The chain has TRBV5-1 and TRBJ2-3; possibly TRBD2 for D (6 bases). With 6 bases removed from V and 6 bases from J, the gap between germline ends came to 17 bases. This CDR3 spans 14 amino acids. Germline values: CDR1 SGHRS, CDR2 YFSETQ.

A few counts support this clonotype. The rearrangement uses TRBV6-5 and TRBJ1-5; maybe TRBD1 (5 bases). There are 16 residues in the CDR3. The ends were cut back, 6 bases at V and 4 bases at J, with 19 bases in the middle. Germline CDR1 MNHEY, CDR2 SVGAGI. As DNA, the CDR3 is TGTGCCAGCAGCTACCACGGCAGGGCCCCTAATCAGCCCCAGCATTTT. It codes for CASSYHGRAPNQPQHF.

This clonotype was found many times. This chain links TRBV27 with TRBJ2-1; D is possibly TRBD2 (5 bases). V lost 4 bases and J 1 base, leaving 8 bases between the germline ends. This CDR3 is 14 amino acids long. Germline assignment: CDR1 MNHEY and CDR2 SMNVEV (reference sequence). The CDR3: CASSYEGSYNEQFF. The CDR3 coding sequence is TGTGCCAGCAGTTATGAGGGTTCCTACAATGAGCAGTTCTTC.

The rearrangement joins TRBV3-1 to TRBJ2-3, with TRBD2 identical over 7 bases. The CDR3 totals 17 residues. J gave up 1 base and V 5 bases, and 12 bases lay outside the gene matches. Germline lookup yields CDR1 LGHDT and CDR2 YNNKEL (reference sequence). The CDR3, as DNA: TGTGCCAGCAGCAAATGGTCAGCGGGGACTGGCACAGATACGCAGTATTTT. This encodes CASSKWSAGTGTDTQYF.

The J gene is TRBJ2-1, the V gene TRBV2; D gene unclear. CDR1 SNHLY and CDR2 FYNNEI come from the germline V gene. The length of the CDR3 is 12 residues. V was trimmed by 6 bases and J by 6 bases, leaving 9 bases between them. CDR3 sequence reads: CASRATPNEQFF. DNA for the CDR3: TGTGCCAGCAGGGCCACCCCCAATGAGCAGTTCTTC.

The rearrangement joins TRBV6-2 or TRBV6-3 to TRBJ2-1; 10 bases align to TRBD2. In germline, CDR1 is MNHEY, CDR2 SVGEGT. This CDR3 contains 14 residues. V lost 6 bases and J lost 6; bases outside the gene matches: 5. The CDR3 here is CASRILAGANEQFF. The CDR3 DNA reads TGTGCCAGCAGAATTCTAGCGGGAGCCAATGAGCAGTTCTTC.

This clonotype was found a few times. The chain has TRBV5-1 and TRBJ2-5; a weak D match, TRBD2 (5 bases). The V gene's germline CDR1 is SGHRS and CDR2 YFSETQ. V lost 0 bases to trimming and J lost 0 bases, with 9 bases between them. The CDR3 runs 15 residues. The CDR3 here is CASSLGLPYQETQYF. CDR3 DNA: TGCGCCAGCAGCTTGGGACTACCGTACCAAGAGACCCAGTACTTC.

In its sample, this clonotype was seen many times. The rearrangement links TRBV6-2 or TRBV6-3 to TRBJ2-3; no clear D gene. This CDR3 spans 14 amino acids. Germline CDR1 MNHEY, CDR2 SVGEGT. The ends were cut back, 1 base at V and 4 bases at J, with 9 bases in the middle. Here the CDR3 DNA reads TGTGCCAGCAGTTACTTCGTTCCTGCAGATACGCAGTATTTT. It encodes CASSYFVPADTQYF.

This clonotype has more than one count but fewer than ten. The chain joins TRBV27 to TRBJ2-4; 9 bases are a match to TRBD1. Germline assignment: CDR1 MNHEY and CDR2 SMNVEV (reference sequence). Unmatched junction bases numbered 7, after V lost 5 bases and J lost 2 bases. The CDR3 is 16 residues long. The CDR3 region is CASSISDRGSKNIQYF. The CDR3 region has the DNA TGTGCCAGCAGTATCTCGGACAGGGGTTCCAAAAACATTCAGTACTTC.

V gene TRBV29-1 combines with J gene TRBJ2-3, with 12 nucleotides matching TRBD2. The V and J ends lost 6 bases and 3 bases, in that order; junction bases with no gene match: 1. CDR1 is SQVTM and CDR2 is ANQGSEA in the germline V gene. The CDR3 sequence is 13 residues long. The CDR3, as DNA: TGCAGCGTGGGGACTAGCGGGACAGATACGCAGTATTTT. Its protein product is CSVGTSGTDTQYF.

The chain uses TRBV7-2 and TRBJ2-7; TRBD1 or TRBD2 may be the D gene (5 bases each). The V gene lost 5 bases and the J gene lost 0 bases, with 11 bases spanning the gap. The CDR3 spans 14 residues. Germline V gene sequence: CDR1 SGHTA, CDR2 FQGNSA. Here the CDR3 reads CASSRGDSSYEQYF. The CDR3 DNA follows: TGTGCCAGCAGCCGGGGCGACAGCTCCTACGAGCAGTACTTC.

This clonotype was seen more than once but under ten times. The V gene is TRBV20-1, the J gene TRBJ2-3; 10 bases match TRBD2. V gave up 3 bases and J gave up 0 bases; unmatched junction bases: 6. The CDR3 loop spans 16 amino acids. Germline assignment: CDR1 DFQATT and CDR2 SNEGSKA (reference sequence). The chain's CDR3 is CSASGILAGSTDTQYF. The CDR3, as DNA: TGCAGTGCTAGTGGCATACTAGCGGGGAGCACAGATACGCAGTATTTT.

V gene TRBV6-5 combines with J gene TRBJ2-3, with unresolved D. Germline V gene data show CDR1 as MNHEY and CDR2 as SVGAGI. CDR3 length equals 13 residues. Trimming took off 0 bases at V and 8 bases at J, with 9 bases between the two ends. This chain's CDR3 is CASSYSSESTQYF. CDR3 in DNA: TGTGCCAGCAGTTACTCTTCCGAGAGTACGCAGTATTTT.

This clonotype was seen only a few times. V and J are TRBV6-6 and TRBJ2-1; 9 bases align to TRBD1. The germline V gene encodes CDR1 MNHNY and CDR2 SVGAGI (reference sequence). Losses at the gene ends were 6 bases for V and 14 bases for J; bases not matched to a gene: 8. This CDR3 contains 12 residues. In DNA form, the CDR3 reads TGTGCCAGCAGCCCCCTGGGACAGGGAGAGTTCTTC. It is translated as CASSPLGQGEFF.

This clonotype was counted many times. The V call is TRBV19, the J call TRBJ2-1, with D tentatively TRBD2 (7 bases). Germline V CDR1 and CDR2: LNHDA, SQIVND (reference sequence). Trimming removed 6 bases at V and 8 bases at J, with 14 bases between. The CDR3 runs 13 residues. The CDR3 sequence: CASRRGGEDEQFF. Written as DNA, the CDR3 is TGTGCCAGTAGAAGGGGGGGGGAGGATGAGCAGTTCTTC.